Sequencing of this T cell receptor beta chain was carried out in a study of T cell responses to AZD1222 COVID-19 vaccine. Repertoires were generated with immunoSEQ multiplex PCR, while TCRdb's copy carries only in-frame clones and drops some. Of around 89,000 clones listed, about nine tenths are singletons. The germline V gene has CDR1 SGHRS and CDR2 YFSETQ. This CDR3 has 14 residues. Unmatched junction bases numbered 5, after V lost 5 bases and J lost 4 bases. The chain employs TRBV5-1 and TRBJ2-2, with TRBD2 matching 7 bases. The TCR sequence derives from an adult who received the AZD1222 COVID-19 vaccine. Sequencing used peripheral blood, obtained 28 days after the second AZD1222 dose. The CDR3 sequence: CASSLAGFTGELFF. The CDR3 DNA follows: TGCGCCAGCAGTTTAGCGGGCTTCACCGGGGAGCTGTTTTTT. Using reference TRBV5-1 and TRBJ2-2 for the parts outside the CDR3, the full variable domain is KAGVTQTPRYLIKTRGQQVTLSCSPISGHRSVSWYQQTPGQGLQFLFEYFSETQRNKGNFPGRFSGRQFSNSRSEMNVSTLELGDSALYLCASSLAGFTGELFFGEGSRLTVL.